Listed below are T cell receptor beta chains from one sample, sequenced in a study of T cell responses to AZD1222 COVID-19 vaccine. Measured with immunoSEQ multiplex PCR; TCRdb has only the in-frame clones, and not every one. The sample has about 180,000 clones, around nine tenths seen once. Specimen: peripheral blood, collected 28 days after the second AZD1222 dose. Receptors were obtained from an adult who received the AZD1222 COVID-19 vaccine. Both conserved end residues are part of each CDR3. D genes are given only for firm matches. Rows may omit the clone size; those that give it use once, few, many or a size class.

d_gene: NA; j_gene: TRBJ2-5; v_gene: TRBV7-9; abundance: NA; CDR3nt: TGTGCCAGCAGCCTGAGCGTCCGGACCCAAGAGACCCAGTACTTC; CDR3aa: CASSLSVRTQETQYF
d_gene: NA; j_gene: TRBJ1-2; v_gene: TRBV7-9; abundance: NA; CDR3nt: TGTGCCAGCAGCTTAGGAACTTACTATGGCTACACCTTC; CDR3aa: CASSLGTYYGYTF
d_gene: NA; j_gene: TRBJ2-2; v_gene: TRBV7-3; abundance: NA; CDR3nt: TGTGCCAGCAGCTTAGACTATAATACCGGGGAGCTGTTTTTT; CDR3aa: CASSLDYNTGELFF
d_gene: NA; j_gene: TRBJ1-2; v_gene: TRBV9; abundance: once; CDR3nt: TGTGCCAGCAGCGTAGGTCCTGGAGATGGCTACACCTTC; CDR3aa: CASSVGPGDGYTF
d_gene: TRBD2; j_gene: TRBJ2-7; v_gene: TRBV28; abundance: NA; CDR3nt: TGTGCCAGCAGTGAGAGGACTAGCGGGATTTACGAGCAGTACTTC; CDR3aa: CASSERTSGIYEQYF
d_gene: NA; j_gene: TRBJ2-5; v_gene: TRBV7-9; abundance: once; CDR3nt: TGTGCCAGCAGTCCTACGTGGGGAGAGACCCAGTACTTC; CDR3aa: CASSPTWGETQYF
d_gene: NA; j_gene: TRBJ2-1; v_gene: TRBV27; abundance: once; CDR3nt: TGTGCCAGCAGTCCCCGGATAAGCTCCTACAATGAGCAGTTCTTC; CDR3aa: CASSPRISSYNEQFF
d_gene: TRBD2; j_gene: TRBJ2-3; v_gene: TRBV18; abundance: NA; CDR3nt: TGTGCCAGCTCACCACTGCCAGCGGGAGTGGTAGATACGCAGTATTTT; CDR3aa: CASSPLPAGVVDTQYF
d_gene: TRBD2; j_gene: TRBJ2-7; v_gene: TRBV18; abundance: NA; CDR3nt: TGTGCCAGCTCACCGGGGACTAGCGGACCGTACGAGCAGTACTTC; CDR3aa: CASSPGTSGPYEQYF
d_gene: TRBD2; j_gene: TRBJ2-2; v_gene: TRBV6-5; abundance: NA; CDR3nt: TGTGCCAGCAGCCAGACTAGCGGGAGGGTTGGGGAGCTGTTTTTT; CDR3aa: CASSQTSGRVGELFF
d_gene: NA; j_gene: TRBJ2-7; v_gene: TRBV28; abundance: NA; CDR3nt: TGTGCCAGCAGGCCTACCAGGGGCACCTACGAGCAGTACTTC; CDR3aa: CASRPTRGTYEQYF
d_gene: TRBD2; j_gene: TRBJ2-7; v_gene: TRBV6-5; abundance: NA; CDR3nt: TGTGCCAGCAGCCTCTGGGGGGAGGGCCGGTACGAGCAGTACTTC; CDR3aa: CASSLWGEGRYEQYF
d_gene: NA; j_gene: TRBJ1-5; v_gene: TRBV28; abundance: NA; CDR3nt: TGTGCCGGTGGGGGGAATAGCAATCAGCCCCAGCATTTT; CDR3aa: CAGGGNSNQPQHF
d_gene: NA; j_gene: TRBJ1-1; v_gene: TRBV30; abundance: NA; CDR3nt: TGTGCCTGGAGCAGTCAGGGGAACACTGAAGCTTTCTTT; CDR3aa: CAWSSQGNTEAFF
d_gene: NA; j_gene: TRBJ1-5; v_gene: TRBV18; abundance: few; CDR3nt: TGTGCCAGCTCACCCTCGGATAATCAGCCCCAGCATTTT; CDR3aa: CASSPSDNQPQHF
d_gene: TRBD1; j_gene: TRBJ2-7; v_gene: TRBV19; abundance: NA; CDR3nt: TGTGCCAGTAGTTTAAGAGGGGACAGGGACTACGAGCAGTACTTC; CDR3aa: CASSLRGDRDYEQYF
d_gene: TRBD2; j_gene: TRBJ2-7; v_gene: TRBV14; abundance: NA; CDR3nt: TGTGCCAGCAGCCAAAGAAGCGGGACTATCTCCTACGAGCAGTACTTC; CDR3aa: CASSQRSGTISYEQYF
d_gene: NA; j_gene: TRBJ1-2; v_gene: TRBV5-8; abundance: NA; CDR3nt: TGTGCCAGCAGCCACACGAGGGTAAACTATGGCTACACCTTC; CDR3aa: CASSHTRVNYGYTF
d_gene: NA; j_gene: TRBJ1-6; v_gene: TRBV7-2; abundance: NA; CDR3nt: TGTGCCAGCAGCCCGCGGGAGAATTCACCCCTCCACTTT; CDR3aa: CASSPRENSPLHF
d_gene: NA; j_gene: TRBJ1-1; v_gene: TRBV19; abundance: NA; CDR3nt: TGTGCCAGTACCCCCCGGGGCGTCTCGAACACTGAAGCTTTCTTT; CDR3aa: CASTPRGVSNTEAFF
d_gene: TRBD2; j_gene: TRBJ2-2; v_gene: TRBV6-5; abundance: NA; CDR3nt: TGTGCCAGCAGTTACTCGATAGCGGGAGGGACCGGGGAGCTGTTTTTT; CDR3aa: CASSYSIAGGTGELFF
d_gene: TRBD2; j_gene: TRBJ2-3; v_gene: TRBV28; abundance: few; CDR3nt: TGTGCCAGCAGTGCTTTGGCGGGGGGGGTGGATACGCAGTATTTT; CDR3aa: CASSALAGGVDTQYF
d_gene: NA; j_gene: TRBJ1-6; v_gene: TRBV11-1; abundance: NA; CDR3nt: TGTGCCAGCAGCTATGAAAGGACGGCTAATTCACCCCTCCACTTT; CDR3aa: CASSYERTANSPLHF
d_gene: NA; j_gene: TRBJ2-1; v_gene: TRBV19; abundance: NA; CDR3nt: TGTGCCAGTAGTAGCCTAGCGAGCTACAATGAGCAGTTCTTC; CDR3aa: CASSSLASYNEQFF
d_gene: NA; j_gene: TRBJ2-7; v_gene: TRBV3-1/TRBV3-2; abundance: NA; CDR3nt: TGTGCCAGCAGCATCCCGGAGCTGGCGGGATTCTACGAGCAGTACTTC; CDR3aa: CASSIPELAGFYEQYF
d_gene: NA; j_gene: TRBJ1-5; v_gene: TRBV4-1; abundance: few; CDR3nt: TGCGCCAGCAACTCAATCCAAAATAGCAATCAGCCCCAGCATTTT; CDR3aa: CASNSIQNSNQPQHF
d_gene: NA; j_gene: TRBJ2-7; v_gene: TRBV12-3/TRBV12-4; abundance: NA; CDR3nt: TGTGCCAGCAGTTTAACCTCAGGGGAGCAGTACTTC; CDR3aa: CASSLTSGEQYF
d_gene: NA; j_gene: TRBJ2-7; v_gene: TRBV7-2; abundance: NA; CDR3nt: TGTGCCAGCAGAAAAGGACAGTCGAGCTCCTACGAGCAGTACTTC; CDR3aa: CASRKGQSSSYEQYF
d_gene: TRBD2; j_gene: TRBJ2-2; v_gene: TRBV19; abundance: once; CDR3nt: TGTGCCAGTACTCCCCGGGGACTAGCGGGAGATACCGGGGAGCTGTTTTTT; CDR3aa: CASTPRGLAGDTGELFF
d_gene: NA; j_gene: TRBJ2-1; v_gene: TRBV9; abundance: NA; CDR3nt: TGTGCCAGCAGCCTTCGGGACTCACGGTGGGATGAGCAGTTCTTC; CDR3aa: CASSLRDSRWDEQFF
d_gene: NA; j_gene: TRBJ1-1; v_gene: TRBV18; abundance: NA; CDR3nt: TGTGCCAGCTCACCACCGGGAAGTCGGGACACTGAAGCTTTCTTT; CDR3aa: CASSPPGSRDTEAFF
d_gene: TRBD1; j_gene: TRBJ1-1; v_gene: TRBV5-4; abundance: NA; CDR3nt: TGTGCCAGCAGCCCCGACAGGGACACTGAAGCTTTCTTT; CDR3aa: CASSPDRDTEAFF
d_gene: TRBD1; j_gene: TRBJ1-1; v_gene: TRBV5-1; abundance: NA; CDR3nt: TGCGCCAGCAGTCACGGGACAGGGAACACTGAAGCTTTCTTT; CDR3aa: CASSHGTGNTEAFF
d_gene: TRBD1; j_gene: TRBJ1-4; v_gene: TRBV3-1/TRBV3-2; abundance: NA; CDR3nt: TGTGCCAGCAGCTACAGGGGAATTGGTGAAAAACTGTTTTTT; CDR3aa: CASSYRGIGEKLFF
d_gene: NA; j_gene: TRBJ2-5; v_gene: TRBV7-2; abundance: few; CDR3nt: TGTGCCAGCAGCTTAAACCCAACGGGGGAGACCCAGTACTTC; CDR3aa: CASSLNPTGETQYF
d_gene: TRBD2; j_gene: TRBJ2-7; v_gene: TRBV7-2; abundance: NA; CDR3nt: TGTGCCAGCAGACGCCCCGGACTAGCGGGAGGGCCCCACGAGCAGTACTTC; CDR3aa: CASRRPGLAGGPHEQYF
d_gene: NA; j_gene: TRBJ1-1; v_gene: TRBV3-1/TRBV3-2; abundance: NA; CDR3nt: TGTGCCAGCAGCCTTAGGGGTACTGAAGCTTTCTTT; CDR3aa: CASSLRGTEAFF
d_gene: NA; j_gene: TRBJ2-7; v_gene: TRBV6-5; abundance: NA; CDR3nt: TGTGCCAGCAGTTACCCAGCTCCCGAGCAGTACTTC; CDR3aa: CASSYPAPEQYF
d_gene: TRBD2; j_gene: TRBJ2-1; v_gene: TRBV2; abundance: NA; CDR3nt: TGTGCCAGCAGTGTGGGGACTAGCGTTGATGAGCAGTTCTTC; CDR3aa: CASSVGTSVDEQFF
d_gene: TRBD2; j_gene: TRBJ2-3; v_gene: TRBV4-1; abundance: NA; CDR3nt: TGCGCCAGCAGCCACCATAGCGGGAGGGCATACGGTACGCAGTATTTT; CDR3aa: CASSHHSGRAYGTQYF
d_gene: NA; j_gene: TRBJ2-2; v_gene: TRBV10-3; abundance: NA; CDR3nt: TGTGCCATCAGTGAAGGGGGCACCGGGGAGCTGTTTTTT; CDR3aa: CAISEGGTGELFF
d_gene: NA; j_gene: TRBJ2-7; v_gene: TRBV5-1; abundance: once; CDR3nt: TGCGCCAGCAGCTTGTTGGGGCTAGACGCCTACGAGCAGTACTTC; CDR3aa: CASSLLGLDAYEQYF
d_gene: NA; j_gene: TRBJ2-1; v_gene: TRBV12-3/TRBV12-4; abundance: NA; CDR3nt: TGTGCCAGCATCCTTCTCGGTTCCTTAAAGCAGTTCTTC; CDR3aa: CASILLGSLKQFF
d_gene: NA; j_gene: TRBJ2-5; v_gene: TRBV11-2; abundance: NA; CDR3nt: TGTGCCAGCAACTTAGGCCAAATGGGAGAGACCCAGTACTTC; CDR3aa: CASNLGQMGETQYF
d_gene: NA; j_gene: TRBJ1-1; v_gene: TRBV19; abundance: NA; CDR3nt: TGTGCCAGTAGTTTCAACATTGGGGTGAACACTGAAGCTTTCTTT; CDR3aa: CASSFNIGVNTEAFF
d_gene: TRBD2; j_gene: TRBJ2-5; v_gene: TRBV19; abundance: NA; CDR3nt: TGTGCCAGTAGTGACCCCAGGACTAGCGGGGCCCTCGAGACCCAGTACTTC; CDR3aa: CASSDPRTSGALETQYF
d_gene: NA; j_gene: TRBJ2-6; v_gene: TRBV5-6; abundance: NA; CDR3nt: TGTGCCAGCACCAGTGCGGTGGGGCGAGGGGCCAACGTCCTGACTTTC; CDR3aa: CASTSAVGRGANVLTF
d_gene: NA; j_gene: TRBJ2-7; v_gene: TRBV6-5; abundance: NA; CDR3nt: TGTGCCAGCATAGGTCCGGGACAAGCCTACGAGCAGTACTTC; CDR3aa: CASIGPGQAYEQYF
d_gene: TRBD2; j_gene: TRBJ2-1; v_gene: TRBV7-3; abundance: NA; CDR3nt: TGTGCCAGCAGCTCGGAACCCATCGGGACTAGCGGGAGGGTTGAGCAGTTCTTC; CDR3aa: CASSSEPIGTSGRVEQFF